This TCR beta chain was sequenced in a study of cytomegalovirus exposure and HLA in healthy donors. Study-wide points: There were reportedly fewer N-insertions in an Asian-associated ancestry cluster than the approximately 630-donor mean, in a later analysis.

Per the germline V gene, CDR1 is SNHLY and CDR2 is FYNNEI. This CDR3 spans 18 amino acids. Trimming removed 4 bases from V and 5 bases from J; junction bases left unmatched: 17. Worth noting for this clone: Its antigen is still unknown.

The PCR was carried out with 60 Vbeta primers and 13 Jbeta primers. The assay was immunoSEQ multiplex PCR, and TCRdb's table has in-frame clones only and misses some. Among about 140,000 clones listed, 78% were seen once. Source material: PBMCs. The V and J genes are TRBV2 and TRBJ2-5; 9 bases map to TRBD1. The receptor's source is a female donor in good health and CMV-seronegative. The CDR3 protein is CASSGLRPGTGTRETQYF. Here the CDR3 DNA reads TGTGCCAGCAGTGGATTGCGACCCGGGACAGGGACCAGGGAGACCCAGTACTTC.